This is a list of T cell receptor beta chains from one sample in a study of blood T cell repertoires in COVID-19. Sequenced by immunoSEQ multiplex PCR; TCRdb stores in-frame clones only, minus some. The repertoire holds about 280,000 clones, approximately 81% seen once, with 2.5% in the top ten. Sequenced material: PBMCs or T cells enriched from blood (not recorded which). The receptors derive from a woman aged 50 to 65 who had recovered from COVID-19. CDR3s include the opening cysteine and the closing phenylalanine or tryptophan. D genes are given only for firm matches. Not every row has a clone size; where given, it reads once, few, many or a size class.

J: TRBJ2-3
V: TRBV2
D: TRBD2
size: -
DNA: TGTGCCAGCAGCTACTTAGCGGGAGGCACAGATACGCAGTATTTT
CDR3: CASSYLAGGTDTQYF

J: TRBJ1-6
V: TRBV11-3
D: TRBD1
size: -
DNA: TGTGCCAGCACCCCTCGGGACAGTCGTTCACCCCTCCACTTT
CDR3: CASTPRDSRSPLHF

J: TRBJ2-7
V: TRBV12-5
D: -
size: -
DNA: TGTGCTAGTGGTTTGATGCTCAGGGGCGAGCAGTACTTC
CDR3: CASGLMLRGEQYF

J: TRBJ1-4
V: TRBV7-9
D: TRBD1
size: -
DNA: TGTGCCAGCAGTGATAGGGTGGACAGGCGTAATGAAAAACTGTTTTTT
CDR3: CASSDRVDRRNEKLFF

J: TRBJ1-2
V: TRBV6-2/TRBV6-3
D: TRBD1
size: -
DNA: TGTGCCAGCAGTCCGGGGACAGGAACCTATGGCTACACCTTC
CDR3: CASSPGTGTYGYTF

J: TRBJ1-2
V: TRBV3-1/TRBV3-2
D: TRBD1
size: -
DNA: TGTGCCAGCAGCCAAGACTGGGGGGACAGGGAAGGCTACACCTTC
CDR3: CASSQDWGDREGYTF

J: TRBJ2-7
V: TRBV2
D: -
size: -
DNA: TGTGCCAGCAGAGCCACGAGGGGACTCCCAAACTACGAGCAGTACTTC
CDR3: CASRATRGLPNYEQYF

J: TRBJ2-7
V: TRBV18
D: -
size: -
DNA: TGTGCCAGCTCACCACCTTTGGGGCAATCCTACGAGCAGTACTTC
CDR3: CASSPPLGQSYEQYF

J: TRBJ1-2
V: TRBV18
D: TRBD1
size: -
DNA: TGTGCCAGCTCACCACGGACAGGGGTTCCCTCGAGGGATGGCTACACCTTC
CDR3: CASSPRTGVPSRDGYTF

J: TRBJ1-1
V: TRBV19
D: -
size: -
DNA: TGTGCCAGTAGTTTTTCAGGGGCAAACACTGAAGCTTTCTTT
CDR3: CASSFSGANTEAFF

J: TRBJ2-6
V: TRBV7-2
D: TRBD2
size: -
DNA: TGTGCCAGCAGCCCCCTCAGGGGCGGGGGGTCTGGGGCCAACGTCCTGACTTTC
CDR3: CASSPLRGGGSGANVLTF

J: TRBJ2-1
V: TRBV10-3
D: -
size: -
DNA: TGTGCCATCCTCGGGGCGGGGTATGAGCAGTTCTTC
CDR3: CAILGAGYEQFF

J: TRBJ2-7
V: TRBV30
D: -
size: -
DNA: TGTGCCTGGAAATGGTCTATAGGAGACGAGCAGTACTTC
CDR3: CAWKWSIGDEQYF

J: TRBJ2-1
V: TRBV5-1
D: -
size: once
DNA: TGCGCCAGCAGCTTGGACGGGACCTACAATGAGCAGTTCTTC
CDR3: CASSLDGTYNEQFF

J: TRBJ1-4
V: TRBV5-1
D: TRBD1
size: -
DNA: TGCGCCAGCAGCTTGGAAAGGACAGGGCGGAATGAAAAACTGTTTTTT
CDR3: CASSLERTGRNEKLFF

J: TRBJ1-5
V: TRBV19
D: -
size: few
DNA: TGTGCCAGTAGTATACTCCGACAAAGCAATCAGCCCCAGCATTTT
CDR3: CASSILRQSNQPQHF

J: TRBJ1-4
V: TRBV7-9
D: -
size: -
DNA: TGTGCCAGCAGACCCGCGTCGTTTAATGAAAAACTGTTTTTT
CDR3: CASRPASFNEKLFF

J: TRBJ2-5
V: TRBV9
D: -
size: once
DNA: TGTGCCAGCAGCGCAGGACTAGGGGGACAAGAGACCCAGTACTTC
CDR3: CASSAGLGGQETQYF

J: TRBJ1-6
V: TRBV4-1
D: -
size: -
DNA: TGCGCCAGCAGCCGGACCAGGGATGGGAATTCACCCCTCCACTTT
CDR3: CASSRTRDGNSPLHF

J: TRBJ1-2
V: TRBV30
D: TRBD1
size: -
DNA: TGTGCCTGGAGTGTAGGACAGGGAGATGGCTACACCTTC
CDR3: CAWSVGQGDGYTF

J: TRBJ1-5
V: TRBV5-1
D: TRBD1
size: -
DNA: TGCGCCAGCAGCTTGGACGGGACAGGGGGGAATCAGCCCCAGCATTTT
CDR3: CASSLDGTGGNQPQHF

J: TRBJ1-1
V: TRBV19
D: -
size: few
DNA: TGTGCCAGTAGTTTCCTACAGAACGAAGCTTTCTTT
CDR3: CASSFLQNEAFF